This T cell receptor beta chain is drawn from a study of response to subunit inactivated influenza vaccine. J lost 6 bases, V lost 6 bases, and 5 bases had no gene match. This CDR3 contains 14 residues. CDR1 and CDR2 (germline): ENHRY, SYGVKD. TCRdb re-derived calls from the RT-PCR reads in MiXCR, one entry per CDR3 protein. This repertoire shows more than 700,000 distinct CDR3 sequences, 21% found once; its top ten account for more than 8.5%. Broader study findings: Only a handful of new T cells, the authors suggested, are recruited with each seasonal influenza vaccination.

A few counts support this clonotype. Its antigen is not known. The genes are TRBV10-3 and TRBJ1-1; 12 bases line up with TRBD1. The TCR sequence derives from a man between 45 and 60 years old who received an inactivated influenza vaccine. Sample: PBMCs from blood, taken roughly 5 days after vaccination. This chain's CDR3 is CAIRGTGGIAEAFF. The CDR3, as DNA: TGTGCCATCAGGGGGACAGGGGGCATCGCTGAAGCTTTCTTT.